This entry lists 26 T cell receptor beta chains sequenced from one sample in a study of T cell repertoires in cytomegalovirus infection. MiXCR was run by TCRdb on the reads, yielding one entry per CDR3 protein. The sample lists about 830,000 distinct CDR3 sequences, around a third seen once, with roughly an eighth in the top ten. Which antigens these TCRs recognize remains unknown. The sample consisted of cultured CD8+ T cells from PBMCs, taken from culture after CMV antigen stimulation. Receptors were obtained from a human donor in good health (CMV status not recorded). Some clones in this sample may be carry-over from other donors' samples.

In this sample, this clonotype turned up a few times. The CDR3 protein is CASSAGTQGYNEQFF. CDR3 DNA: TGTGCCAGCAGTGCCGGGACTCAGGGCTACAATGAGCAGTTCTTC. The rearrangement uses TRBV6-5 and TRBJ2-1, with D perhaps matching TRBD2 (6 bases). This CDR3 has 15 amino acids. V lost 5 bases, J lost 3 bases, and 14 bases lay in between. Germline V gives CDR1 MNHEY, CDR2 SVGAGI.

The V gene is TRBV6-6, the J gene TRBJ1-1; D gene uncertain. Germline CDR1 MNHNY, CDR2 SVGAGI (reference sequence). The CDR3 sequence is 13 residues long. V shed 5 bases and J shed 5 bases, with 12 bases lying between them. CDR3 sequence reads: CASSAHWNTEAFF. The DNA of the CDR3 is TGTGCCAGCAGTGCTCACTGGAATACTGAAGCTTTCTTT.

V is TRBV19 and J is TRBJ1-1, with D uncertain. This CDR3 spans 13 amino acids. The V end was cut by 5 bases, the J end by 4 bases, with 11 bases between. Germline values: CDR1 LNHDA, CDR2 SQIVND (reference sequence). The CDR3 coding sequence is TGTGCCAGTAGTTGGGCCGTTGGCACTGAAGCTTTCTTT. Protein sequence: CASSWAVGTEAFF.

This clonotype was found a few times. The V and J genes are TRBV19 and TRBJ1-1, with a weak D call TRBD1 (6 bases). The V end was cut by 5 bases, the J end by 7 bases, with 14 bases between. Per germline, CDR1 LNHDA and CDR2 SQIVND (reference sequence). The length of the CDR3 is 13 residues. The DNA for the CDR3 is TGTGCCAGTAGTTACGGGGGCGGCGGTGAAGCTTTCTTT. Its translation: CASSYGGGGEAFF.

The chain couples TRBV4-2 to TRBJ2-3, with 8 nucleotides matching TRBD2. Germline CDR1 LGHNA, CDR2 YNFKEQ. V shed 1 base, J shed 3 bases, and the junction held 9 bases outside the gene matches. This CDR3 spans 17 amino acids. The CDR3 loop reads CASSQALGPGGTDTQYF. The DNA of the CDR3 is TGTGCCAGCAGCCAAGCGTTGGGGCCGGGGGGGACAGATACGCAGTATTTT.

The sample holds many counts of this clonotype. This CDR3 reads CASSLAASDLYEQYF. CDR3 nucleotide sequence: TGTGCCAGCAGCTTAGCGGCATCGGATCTGTACGAGCAGTACTTC. The chain carries TRBV7-8 and TRBJ2-7; D is unclear. The CDR3 covers 15 residues. Trimming took off 0 bases at V and 4 bases at J, with 13 bases between the two ends. The germline V gene has CDR1 SGHVS and CDR2 FQNEAQ.

The chain is built from TRBV27 and TRBJ2-7, with D tentatively TRBD1 (5 bases). V lost 5 bases and J 2 bases, leaving 22 bases between the germline ends. CDR3 size: 17 residues. CDR1 is MNHEY and CDR2 is SMNVEV in the germline V gene (reference sequence). Written as DNA, the CDR3 is TGTGCCAGCAGTGCTACCTCGGTGGACACCCGCCCCTACGAGCAGTACTTC. This codes for CASSATSVDTRPYEQYF.

The chain joins TRBV7-9 to TRBJ1-1; D call uncertain. Between the trimmed V and J ends, which lost 6 bases and 5 bases, there was a span of 10 bases. The CDR3 is made up of 12 amino acids. Per germline, CDR1 SEHNR and CDR2 FQNEAQ (reference sequence). This CDR3 reads CASSRSRTEAFF. In DNA, the CDR3 is TGTGCCAGCAGTCGTAGTCGGACTGAAGCTTTCTTT.

The rearrangement joins TRBV12-3 or TRBV12-4 to TRBJ1-1; possibly TRBD1 for D (5 bases). This CDR3 has 14 amino acids. With 7 bases removed from V and 3 bases from J, the gap between germline ends came to 15 bases. This CDR3 is CASTNRRSDTEAFF. For the CDR3, the DNA is TGTGCCAGCACCAACAGGCGGTCGGACACTGAAGCTTTCTTT.

The count of this clonotype is one. A much larger clone differs by one base, so this may be a read error. The J gene is TRBJ2-3, the V gene TRBV7-9; D ambiguous. CDR1 is SEHNR and CDR2 is FQNEAQ in the germline V gene (reference sequence). The CDR3 is 11 amino acids. Deletions cut 5 bases from V and 5 bases from J, with 5 bases between. CDR3 nucleotides: TGTGCCAGCAGCGCCATAGATACGCAGTATTTT. It yields the protein CASSAIDTQYF.

The V gene is TRBV14, the J gene TRBJ1-6; 8 positions match TRBD1. The trim removed 0 bases at V and 7 bases at J, leaving 5 bases unmatched. This CDR3 has 16 residues. The germline V gene has CDR1 SGHDN and CDR2 FVKESK. CDR3 coding DNA: TGTGCCAGCAGCCAAGACAGGGGGCTTGCCAATTCACCCCTCCACTTT. Its translation is CASSQDRGLANSPLHF.

This clonotype was observed at least ten times. This sequence joins TRBV7-9 and TRBJ2-2; 7 nucleotides agree with TRBD1. CDR3 length: 19 residues. With 2 bases clipped from V and 4 bases from J, the junction kept 16 bases outside the gene matches. CDR1 is SEHNR, CDR2 FQNEAQ, per germline (reference sequence). For the CDR3, the DNA is TGTGCCAGCAGCTTACCCAACTTCAGGGGGAGTAGGGGCACCGGGGAGCTGTTTTTT. Encoded protein: CASSLPNFRGSRGTGELFF.

The chain links TRBV7-6 to TRBJ2-7; 11 nucleotides line up with TRBD2. CDR3 size: 16 residues. V lost 1 base and J lost 2; bases outside the gene matches: 4. CDR1 is SGHVS and CDR2 is FNYEAQ in the germline V gene. The CDR3 here is CASSLGPSGGPYEQYF. Written as DNA, the CDR3 is TGTGCCAGCAGCTTAGGACCTAGCGGGGGGCCCTACGAGCAGTACTTC.

This clonotype was counted a few times. The chain is built from TRBV12-5 and TRBJ2-7, with TRBD2 as a possible D gene (5 bases). In germline, CDR1 is LGHNT, CDR2 FRNRAP. The length of the CDR3 is 16 residues. Trimming shortened V by 0 bases and J by 0 bases, and 12 bases separated the two germline ends. The CDR3 DNA is TGTGCTAGTGGTTTGGTACGGGGAATTAGCTCCTACGAGCAGTACGTC. Encoded protein: CASGLVRGISSYEQYV.

In its sample, this clonotype was seen many times. J is TRBJ2-7 and V is TRBV12-3 or TRBV12-4; a possible D gene is TRBD1 (6 bases). The CDR3 totals 15 residues. Trimming stripped 5 bases from V and 4 bases from J, with 18 bases between. The CDR3 is CASSPSVDRPYEQYF. The CDR3 DNA sequence: TGTGCCAGCAGTCCCTCGGTTGACAGGCCTTACGAGCAGTACTTC.

This chain joins TRBV7-2 and TRBJ2-7; the D is unclear. The CDR3 length is 12 residues. CDR1 is SGHTA, CDR2 FQGNSA, per germline. The V gene lost 8 bases and the J gene lost 3 bases, with 11 bases spanning the gap. The CDR3: CASGGRNYEQYV. The CDR3 DNA is TGTGCCAGCGGCGGCAGAAACTACGAGCAGTACGTC.

J is TRBJ2-3 and V is TRBV5-4; TRBD2 agrees at 10 bases. This CDR3 is 15 amino acids long. CDR1 is SGHNT, CDR2 YYREEE, per germline (reference sequence). V lost 3 bases to trimming and J lost 6 bases; unmatched junction nucleotides: 7. The CDR3 is CASSSSGGQGDTQYF. CDR3 nucleotide sequence: TGTGCCAGCAGCTCTAGCGGGGGACAAGGGGATACGCAGTATTTT.

V and J are TRBV10-3 and TRBJ1-1; D gene ambiguous. Trimming left V 2 bases short and J 4 bases short, with 17 bases between. This CDR3 spans 16 amino acids. Germline CDR1 ENHRY, CDR2 SYGVKD. CDR3 bases: TGTGCCATCAGTGAGAGCGAGAGCCGACATGGCACTGAAGCTTTCTTT. Amino acids: CAISESESRHGTEAFF.

The rearrangement links TRBV24-1 to TRBJ2-7; 7 nucleotides agree with TRBD1. The V and J ends lost 0 bases and 4 bases, in that order; junction bases with no gene match: 2. The CDR3 extends over 14 amino acids. Germline V gene sequence: CDR1 KGHDR, CDR2 SFDVKD. The CDR3 is CATSDLRQGYEQYF. The CDR3 nucleotides are TGTGCCACCAGTGATTTGCGACAGGGTTACGAGCAGTACTTC.

This clonotype has more than one count but fewer than ten. For the CDR3, the DNA is TGTGCCATCCTAACCCGGGACCCTCGTCAACAAGAAGGGTACGAGCAGTACTTC. As protein: CAILTRDPRQQEGYEQYF. The chain combines TRBV10-3 with TRBJ2-7; D may be TRBD1 or TRBD2 (5 bases each). The CDR3 loop spans 18 amino acids. V was trimmed by 8 bases and J by 4 bases, leaving 30 bases between them. Germline loops: CDR1 ENHRY, CDR2 SYGVKD.

The sample holds a few counts of this clonotype. The chain employs TRBV6-6 and TRBJ1-5, with D perhaps TRBD1 (6 bases). The germline V gene has CDR1 MNHNY and CDR2 SVGAGI (reference sequence). V dropped 3 bases and J dropped 0 bases, with 15 bases sitting between them. The CDR3 consists of 17 residues. The CDR3 DNA is TGTGCCAGCAGTTATTTCACAGGGCCGGATAGCAATCAGCCCCAGCATTTT. Translation gives CASSYFTGPDSNQPQHF.

The chain's CDR3 is CASSLPGTGYGYTF. CDR3 nucleotide sequence: TGTGCCAGCAGCTTGCCCGGGACAGGTTATGGCTACACCTTC. J is TRBJ1-2 and V is TRBV5-4; 8 positions match TRBD1. V gave up 1 base and J gave up 5 bases; unmatched junction bases: 4. The CDR3 spans 14 residues. Germline-derived CDR1 and CDR2 are SGHNT and YYREEE (reference sequence).

Concerning this clonotype itself: This CDR3 fails to terminate in the conserved phenylalanine or tryptophan, so it likely reflects a read error. The chain employs TRBV4-1 and TRBJ1-2; 7 bases match TRBD1. Germline CDR1 MGHRA, CDR2 YSYEKL. There are 15 residues in the CDR3. CDR3 region: CASRRTGDRNYGYTV. In DNA form, the CDR3 reads TGTGCCAGCAGACGGACAGGCGATCGTAACTATGGCTACACCGTC.

The rearrangement links TRBV4-1 to TRBJ2-1; maybe TRBD2 (7 bases). The germline V and J ends were trimmed by 3 bases and 4 bases, with 19 bases remaining between them. The germline V gene has CDR1 MGHRA and CDR2 YSYEKL. The CDR3 is 17 amino acids. CDR3 bases: TGCGCCAGCAGCCACAACAGGAGGGGGGGTCCGTACAATGAGCAGTTCTTC. It codes for CASSHNRRGGPYNEQFF.

This clonotype was counted only a few times. The chain carries TRBV29-1 and TRBJ2-5; 7 bases line up with TRBD2. Germline V gene sequence: CDR1 SQVTM, CDR2 ANQGSEA. CDR3 length: 13 residues. Unmatched junction bases numbered 5, after V lost 6 bases and J lost 1 base. The CDR3 sequence is CSVAGLTQETQYF. The CDR3 coding sequence is TGCAGCGTAGCGGGACTGACCCAAGAGACCCAGTACTTC.

This clonotype was observed a few times. The CDR3 coding sequence is TGTGCCAGCAGCTGGGGGGCCCCGGATACGCAGTATTTT. Residues: CASSWGAPDTQYF. The chain employs TRBV7-6 and TRBJ2-3, with D possibly called TRBD1 or TRBD2 (6 bases each). Germline V gives CDR1 SGHVS, CDR2 FNYEAQ. This CDR3 has 13 residues. V was cut by 4 bases and J by 6 bases, with 11 bases left in between.